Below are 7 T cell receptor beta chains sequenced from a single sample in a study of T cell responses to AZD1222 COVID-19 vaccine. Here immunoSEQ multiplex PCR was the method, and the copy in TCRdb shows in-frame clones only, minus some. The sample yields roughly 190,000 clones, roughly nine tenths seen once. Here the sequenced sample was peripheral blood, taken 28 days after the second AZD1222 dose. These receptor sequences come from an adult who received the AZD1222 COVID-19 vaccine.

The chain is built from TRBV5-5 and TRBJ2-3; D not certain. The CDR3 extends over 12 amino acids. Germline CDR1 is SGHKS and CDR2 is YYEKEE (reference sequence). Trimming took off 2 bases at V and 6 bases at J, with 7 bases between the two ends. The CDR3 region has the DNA TGTGCCAGCAGCTTATTCCTCGATACGCAGTATTTT. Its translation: CASSLFLDTQYF. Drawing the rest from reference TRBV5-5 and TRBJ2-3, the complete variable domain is DAGVTQSPTHLIKTRGQQVTLRCSPISGHKSVSWYQQVLGQGPQFIFQYYEKEERGRGNFPDRFSARQFPNYSSELNVNALLLGDSALYLCASSLFLDTQYFGPGTRLTVL.

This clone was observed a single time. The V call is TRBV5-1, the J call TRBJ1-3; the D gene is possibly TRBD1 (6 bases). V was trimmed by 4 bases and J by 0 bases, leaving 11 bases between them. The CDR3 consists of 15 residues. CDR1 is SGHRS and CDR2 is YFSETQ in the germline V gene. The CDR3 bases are TGCGCCAGCAGCGTGGACAGCAGCTCTGGAAACACCATATATTTT. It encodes CASSVDSSSGNTIYF.

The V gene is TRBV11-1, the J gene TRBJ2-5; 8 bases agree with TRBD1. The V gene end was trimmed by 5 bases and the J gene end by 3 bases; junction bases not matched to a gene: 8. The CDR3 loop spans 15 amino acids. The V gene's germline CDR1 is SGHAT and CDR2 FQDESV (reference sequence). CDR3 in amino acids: CASSPLGTGEETQYF. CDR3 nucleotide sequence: TGTGCCAGCAGCCCCCTTGGGACAGGTGAAGAGACCCAGTACTTC.

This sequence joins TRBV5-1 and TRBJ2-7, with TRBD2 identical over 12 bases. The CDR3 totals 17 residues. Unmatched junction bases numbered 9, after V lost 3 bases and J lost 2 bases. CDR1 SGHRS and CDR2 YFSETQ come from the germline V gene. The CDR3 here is CASSSSYRLAGAYEQYF. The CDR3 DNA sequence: TGCGCCAGCAGCTCATCCTACCGACTAGCGGGAGCCTACGAGCAGTACTTC.

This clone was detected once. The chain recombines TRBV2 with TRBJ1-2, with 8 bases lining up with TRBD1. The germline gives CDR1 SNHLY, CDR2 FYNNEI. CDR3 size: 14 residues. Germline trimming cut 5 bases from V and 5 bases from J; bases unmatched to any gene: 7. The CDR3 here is CASSPQGAGYGYTF. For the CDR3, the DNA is TGTGCCAGCAGTCCTCAGGGGGCGGGATATGGCTACACCTTC.

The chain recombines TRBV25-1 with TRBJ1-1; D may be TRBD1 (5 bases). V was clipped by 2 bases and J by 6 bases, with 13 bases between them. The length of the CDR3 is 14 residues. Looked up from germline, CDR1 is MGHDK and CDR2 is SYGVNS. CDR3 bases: TGTGCCAGCAGTGAAGGCGCATCGGGGCCTGAAGCTTTCTTT. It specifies CASSEGASGPEAFF.

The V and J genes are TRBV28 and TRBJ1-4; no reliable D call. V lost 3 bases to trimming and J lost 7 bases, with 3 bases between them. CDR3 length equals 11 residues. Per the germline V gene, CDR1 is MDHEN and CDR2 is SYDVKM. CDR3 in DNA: TGTGCCAGCAGTTTTACTGAAAAACTGTTTTTT. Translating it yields CASSFTEKLFF.